The present T cell receptor beta chain was sequenced within a study of blood T cell repertoires in COVID-19. Across the whole study: Sites across the United States, Italy and Spain contributed samples from acute and convalescent COVID-19. In each case, the material was cDNA or gDNA derived from T cells, B-cell-depleted T cells, or PBMCs.

The CDR3 spans 15 residues. CDR1 and CDR2 from the germline V gene are SGHNT and YYREEE (reference sequence). Trimming removed 5 bases from V and 6 bases from J; junction bases left unmatched: 10. Original processing notes: Scientists estimated how many nucleated cells there were by amplifying reference gene primers. The table came from immunoSEQ multiplex PCR; TCRdb's copy has only in-frame clones and leaves some out. V and J calls and clone size are copied from that table; D and trimming were computed from the DNA. The data show more than 95,000 clones, 82% seen once. The specimen sequenced was peripheral blood. The source of this sequence is an elderly woman with acute or convalescent COVID-19. The chain employs TRBV5-4 and TRBJ2-2; 7 positions agree with TRBD2. The DNA of the CDR3 is TGTGCCAGCAGACCCGGGACTACGACGTCCGGGGAGCTGTTTTTT. It translates to CASRPGTTTSGELFF.